This T cell receptor (beta chain) was recorded in a study of blood T cell repertoires in COVID-19. Study information: Some COVID-19 samples were acute and others convalescent; all came from the United States, Italy and Spain.

This clone showed up just a few times. Measured with immunoSEQ multiplex PCR; TCRdb has only the in-frame clones, and not every one. The table lists roughly 400,000 clones, about 88% of them singletons. Assignments of participants to cohorts depended upon their own reported clinical history. The TCR was taken from a woman aged 18-30 years who had been exposed to COVID-19. The sample comprised PBMCs or T cells enriched from blood (not recorded which).

DNA for the CDR3: TGTGCCAGTACTACGACAGAGGTTGACACTGAAGCTTTCTTT. This translates into CASTTTEVDTEAFF. The J gene is TRBJ1-1, the V gene TRBV19; maybe TRBD1 (5 bases). The CDR3 is 14 amino acids. Germline lookup yields CDR1 LNHDA and CDR2 SQIVND (reference sequence). V lost 7 bases, J lost 3 bases, and 15 bases lay in between.